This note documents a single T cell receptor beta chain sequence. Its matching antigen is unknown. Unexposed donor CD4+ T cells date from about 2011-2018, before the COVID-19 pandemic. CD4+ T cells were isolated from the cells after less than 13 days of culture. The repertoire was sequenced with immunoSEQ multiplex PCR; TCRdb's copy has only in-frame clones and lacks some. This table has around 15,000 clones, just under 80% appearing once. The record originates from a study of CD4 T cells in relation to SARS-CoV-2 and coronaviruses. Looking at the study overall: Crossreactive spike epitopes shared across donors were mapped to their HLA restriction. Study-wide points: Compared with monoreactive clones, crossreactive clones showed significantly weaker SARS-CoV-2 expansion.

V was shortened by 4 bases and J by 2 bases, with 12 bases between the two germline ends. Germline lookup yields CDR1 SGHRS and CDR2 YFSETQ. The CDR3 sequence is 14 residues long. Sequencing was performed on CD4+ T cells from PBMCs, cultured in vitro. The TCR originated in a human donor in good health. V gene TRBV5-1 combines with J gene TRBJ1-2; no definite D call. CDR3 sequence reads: CASSPERANYGYTF. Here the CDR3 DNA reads TGCGCCAGCAGCCCGGAAAGAGCAAACTATGGCTACACCTTC.